The 18 T cell receptor beta chains below were found in one sample sequenced in a study of blood T cell repertoires in COVID-19. Sequencing used immunoSEQ multiplex PCR; TCRdb keeps in-frame clones, though not all of them. The data hold over 450,000 clones, with approximately 91% observed a single time. The source material was peripheral blood. All receptors derive from a woman aged 45-65 years with COVID-19, enrolled during active disease.

V gene TRBV28 combines with J gene TRBJ2-7; D perhaps matches TRBD1 (6 bases). This CDR3 spans 14 amino acids. Trimming pared 5 bases from V and 5 bases from J, leaving 16 bases between. Germline CDR1 and CDR2: MDHEN and SYDVKM. CDR3 bases: TGTGCCAGCAGTACAGGGACCCTTAGGGACGAGCAGTACTTC. It specifies CASSTGTLRDEQYF. Looking up the rest from reference TRBV28 and TRBJ2-7 gives the full variable domain: DVKVTQSSRYLVKRTGEKVFLECVQDMDHENMFWYRQDPGLGLRLIYFSYDVKMKEKGDIPEGYSVSREKKERFSLILESASTNQTSMYLCASSTGTLRDEQYFGPGTRLTVT.

V and J are TRBV2 and TRBJ2-7, with TRBD1 matching over 8 bases. The CDR3 is 14 amino acids. Germline CDR1 reads SNHLY; CDR2 reads FYNNEI. V shed 5 bases, J shed 6 bases, and the junction held 9 bases outside the gene matches. The CDR3 DNA sequence: TGTGCCAGCAGTCCTAGGACAGGGATCTCCGAGCAGTACTTC. Translating it yields CASSPRTGISEQYF.

This clone was counted a few times. V and J are TRBV29-1 and TRBJ1-5; 7 bases align to TRBD1. The CDR3 is 12 residues long. The germline gives CDR1 SQVTM, CDR2 ANQGSEA. Unmatched junction bases numbered 6, after V lost 6 bases and J lost 7 bases. CDR3 bases: TGCAGCGTGGCCCCACAGGGGCAGCCCCAGCATTTT. Translated: CSVAPQGQPQHF.

The V call is TRBV5-1, the J call TRBJ2-3, with TRBD2 identical over 15 bases. This CDR3 contains 16 residues. Germline values: CDR1 SGHRS, CDR2 YFSETQ. Losses at the gene ends were 4 bases for V and 6 bases for J; bases not matched to a gene: 6. This CDR3 is CASSTGLAGGPDTQYF. The CDR3 coding sequence is TGCGCCAGCAGCACGGGACTAGCGGGGGGACCGGATACGCAGTATTTT. The variable domain in full, with the rest retrieved from reference TRBV5-1 and TRBJ2-3, is KAGVTQTPRYLIKTRGQQVTLSCSPISGHRSVSWYQQTPGQGLQFLFEYFSETQRNKGNFPGRFSGRQFSNSRSEMNVSTLELGDSALYLCASSTGLAGGPDTQYFGPGTRLTVL.

The DNA of the CDR3 is TGTGCCAGCAGCCAAGGGGACAGGGCCCTCAATCAGCCCCAGCATTTT. Protein: CASSQGDRALNQPQHF. The genes are TRBV3-1 (or the pseudogene TRBV3-2) and TRBJ1-5; 9 bases are a match to TRBD1. V trimming: 1 base; J trimming: 3 bases; junction bases outside the gene matches: 4. The CDR3 is made up of 16 amino acids. Germline values: CDR1 LGHDT, CDR2 YNNKEL (reference sequence).

The chain employs TRBV7-9 and TRBJ1-2, with a possible D match to TRBD1 (6 bases). The V end lost 5 bases, the J end lost 2 bases, and 18 bases lay between the germline ends. Germline-derived CDR1 and CDR2 are SEHNR and FQNEAQ (reference sequence). The CDR3 is made up of 16 amino acids. The CDR3, as DNA: TGTGCCAGCAGCCCGACCCTCGGGACACCGAACTATGGCTACACCTTC. Translation: CASSPTLGTPNYGYTF.

The chain carries TRBV9 and TRBJ1-1; D not certain. The V end lost 0 bases, the J end lost 1 base, and 10 bases lay between the germline ends. Germline lookup yields CDR1 SGDLS and CDR2 YYNGEE. CDR3 size: 15 residues. In DNA form, the CDR3 reads TGTGCCAGCAGCGTAGTTCCGGTAACGAACACTGAAGCTTTCTTT. It codes for CASSVVPVTNTEAFF.

This clone has only a few counts. The CDR3 spells CASSQQVGSTEAFF. CDR3 nucleotides: TGTGCCAGCAGTCAACAGGTCGGGTCCACTGAAGCTTTCTTT. The chain recombines TRBV6-5 with TRBJ1-1, with a weak D call TRBD1 (5 bases). This CDR3 spans 14 amino acids. The germline V gene encodes CDR1 MNHEY and CDR2 SVGAGI. V lost 5 bases, J lost 4 bases, and 14 bases lay in between.

The chain joins TRBV7-3 to TRBJ2-3; 16 positions match TRBD2. The CDR3 length is 18 residues. V dropped 4 bases and J dropped 1; count of bases not matched to a gene: 5. CDR1 is SGHTA and CDR2 is FQGTGA in the germline V gene. The CDR3 nucleotides are TGTGCCAGCAGCTCGGGACTAGCGGGGGGGCCGGGCACAGATACGCAGTATTTT. Protein sequence: CASSSGLAGGPGTDTQYF.

The chain links TRBV30 to TRBJ2-2; perhaps TRBD1 as D (6 bases). Germline-derived CDR1 and CDR2 are GTSNPN and SVGIG (reference sequence). The CDR3 spans 18 residues. Trimming stripped 6 bases from V and 5 bases from J, with 28 bases between. The CDR3 DNA reads TGTGCCTGTCCTAAGGACGGTGGGGGCGTCCTGGAAACCGGGGAGCTGTTTTTT. Its protein is CACPKDGGGVLETGELFF.

V usage is TRBV6-1 and J usage is TRBJ2-1, with D unclear. CDR1 and CDR2 from the germline V gene are MNHNS and SASEGT. The CDR3 length is 16 residues. V lost 2 bases to trimming and J lost 2 bases, with 13 bases between them. The CDR3 nucleotides are TGTGCCAGCAGTGAAAAAGGAGCTTTGGCCTACAATGAGCAGTTCTTC. Translated: CASSEKGALAYNEQFF.

This rearrangement joins TRBV14 to TRBJ2-1; D call uncertain. Per the germline V gene, CDR1 is SGHDN and CDR2 is FVKESK. The CDR3 is 14 amino acids. Trimming stripped 1 base from V and 4 bases from J, with 8 bases between. The CDR3 loop is CASSQVGSYNEQFF. The DNA for the CDR3 is TGTGCCAGCAGCCAAGTCGGGTCGTACAATGAGCAGTTCTTC.

J is TRBJ1-4 and V is TRBV2, with a weak D call TRBD1 (5 bases). In germline, CDR1 is SNHLY, CDR2 FYNNEI. The germline V and J ends were trimmed by 7 bases and 10 bases, with 10 bases remaining between them. The CDR3 is 11 residues long. The CDR3 DNA reads as TGTGCCAGCAAGACAGAACGAAAACTGTTTTTT. Protein product: CASKTERKLFF.

The count of this clone is one. The chain has TRBV4-1 and TRBJ1-4; D gene ambiguous. V shed 3 bases and J shed 8 bases, with 19 bases lying between them. CDR3 length equals 16 residues. Germline assignment: CDR1 MGHRA and CDR2 YSYEKL. CDR3 in amino acids: CASSHGLGSGSEKLFF. CDR3 DNA: TGCGCCAGCAGCCACGGATTAGGCTCAGGTTCCGAAAAACTGTTTTTT.

V usage is TRBV6-6 and J usage is TRBJ1-6; 9 bases line up with TRBD1. The length of the CDR3 is 14 residues. CDR1 and CDR2 from the germline V gene are MNHNY and SVGAGI (reference sequence). Unmatched junction bases numbered 5, after V lost 10 bases and J lost 4 bases. The CDR3 DNA reads TGTGCCACTTCCGACAGGGGGTATAATTCACCCCTCCACTTT. Its protein is CATSDRGYNSPLHF.

This clone was counted a few times. Other DNA sequences in this specimen translate into the identical CDR3. The chain uses TRBV5-1 and TRBJ2-1; D is perhaps TRBD2 (6 bases). Germline assignment: CDR1 SGHRS and CDR2 YFSETQ. This CDR3 spans 15 amino acids. Between the trimmed V and J ends, which lost 0 bases and 1 base, there was a span of 8 bases. DNA of the CDR3: TGCGCCAGCAGCTTGGCGGGGGATTCCTACAATGAGCAGTTCTTC. Its protein is CASSLAGDSYNEQFF.

This chain connects TRBV5-1 to TRBJ1-1; perhaps TRBD1 as D (5 bases). V was trimmed by 6 bases and J by 0 bases, leaving 12 bases between them. CDR1 and CDR2 from the germline V gene are SGHRS and YFSETQ. The CDR3 has 14 residues. Here the CDR3 reads CASNVGGLNTEAFF. DNA of the CDR3: TGCGCCAGCAACGTCGGGGGACTGAACACTGAAGCTTTCTTT.

This chain uses TRBV6-5 with TRBJ1-6, with 8 bases that match TRBD1. V lost 2 bases and J lost 10; bases outside the gene matches: 7. CDR3 length: 15 residues. Germline values: CDR1 MNHEY, CDR2 SVGAGI. CDR3 bases: TGTGCCAGCAGTTACGGGGGACAGGAGTACTCACCCCTCCACTTT. It is translated as CASSYGGQEYSPLHF.